The rows below give T cell receptor beta chains drawn from one sample of a study of early stage breast cancer tumors. Sequenced by immunoSEQ multiplex PCR; TCRdb stores in-frame clones only, minus some. The repertoire holds over 7,500 clones, 64% seen once, with roughly 12% in the top ten. The specimen was breast tumor tissue. These receptor sequences come from a person in their 60s with breast cancer. Each CDR3 is given with its conserved first and last residue. A D gene is named only where the DNA matches it firmly. Clone size is stated in some rows and not others, as once, few, many or a class when expanded.

clone size: .; D gene: .; V gene: TRBV9; J gene: TRBJ2-6; CDR3 protein: CASSVPRSGANVLTF; CDR3 DNA: TGTGCCAGCAGCGTTCCACGCTCTGGGGCCAACGTCCTGACTTTC
clone size: .; D gene: .; V gene: TRBV7-9; J gene: TRBJ2-3; CDR3 protein: CASSFGGAWDTQYF; CDR3 DNA: TGTGCCAGCAGCTTTGGGGGGGCTTGGGATACGCAGTATTTT
clone size: few; D gene: .; V gene: TRBV6-1; J gene: TRBJ1-2; CDR3 protein: CASSEASYGYTF; CDR3 DNA: TGTGCCAGCAGTGAAGCTTCGTATGGCTACACCTTC
clone size: .; D gene: .; V gene: TRBV6-4; J gene: TRBJ2-1; CDR3 protein: CASSPSAGAGDEQFF; CDR3 DNA: TGTGCCAGCAGCCCGTCCGCGGGGGCGGGTGATGAGCAGTTCTTC
clone size: .; D gene: TRBD1; V gene: TRBV18; J gene: TRBJ2-1; CDR3 protein: CASSPSQGARYNEQFF; CDR3 DNA: TGTGCCAGCTCACCTTCACAGGGGGCGCGGTACAATGAGCAGTTCTTC
clone size: once; D gene: TRBD1; V gene: TRBV18; J gene: TRBJ1-1; CDR3 protein: CASSTLGTGRVMNTEAFF; CDR3 DNA: TGTGCCAGCTCAACCTTGGGGACAGGGAGGGTGATGAACACTGAAGCTTTCTTT
clone size: .; D gene: .; V gene: TRBV5-4; J gene: TRBJ2-7; CDR3 protein: CASSPDISSYEQYF; CDR3 DNA: TGTGCCAGCAGCCCTGACATTTCTTCCTACGAGCAGTACTTC
clone size: .; D gene: .; V gene: TRBV9; J gene: TRBJ1-6; CDR3 protein: CASSVFDGSPLHF; CDR3 DNA: TGTGCCAGCAGCGTATTTGACGGCTCACCCCTCCACTTT
clone size: .; D gene: .; V gene: TRBV5-8; J gene: TRBJ1-2; CDR3 protein: CASSQWERAGKGYTF; CDR3 DNA: TGTGCCAGCAGCCAATGGGAAAGGGCGGGGAAGGGCTACACCTTC
clone size: .; D gene: .; V gene: TRBV4-1; J gene: TRBJ1-1; CDR3 protein: CASSLEVGLTNTEAFF; CDR3 DNA: TGCGCCAGCAGCCTAGAGGTCGGATTAACGAACACTGAAGCTTTCTTT
clone size: .; D gene: .; V gene: TRBV19; J gene: TRBJ2-3; CDR3 protein: CASSMPGAVATTDTQYF; CDR3 DNA: TGTGCCAGTAGTATGCCGGGGGCGGTAGCGACGACAGATACGCAGTATTTT
clone size: once; D gene: .; V gene: TRBV4-1; J gene: TRBJ2-1; CDR3 protein: CASGVRGRVEQFF; CDR3 DNA: TGCGCCAGCGGGGTCCGGGGGCGAGTTGAGCAGTTCTTC
clone size: few; D gene: .; V gene: TRBV19; J gene: TRBJ2-5; CDR3 protein: CATRQAGETQYF; CDR3 DNA: TGTGCCACCCGGCAGGCGGGAGAGACCCAGTACTTC
clone size: .; D gene: .; V gene: TRBV29-1; J gene: TRBJ1-1; CDR3 protein: CSTMSGNTEAFF; CDR3 DNA: TGCAGCACAATGTCGGGGAACACTGAAGCTTTCTTT
clone size: .; D gene: .; V gene: TRBV5-1; J gene: TRBJ2-7; CDR3 protein: CASSLTPGNYEQYF; CDR3 DNA: TGCGCCAGCAGCTTGACCCCCGGAAACTACGAGCAGTACTTC
clone size: .; D gene: TRBD2; V gene: TRBV5-4; J gene: TRBJ2-3; CDR3 protein: CASGLAGAADTQYF; CDR3 DNA: TGTGCCAGCGGGTTAGCGGGAGCGGCAGATACGCAGTATTTT
clone size: once; D gene: TRBD1; V gene: TRBV5-4; J gene: TRBJ1-3; CDR3 protein: CASSAGTGGNTIYF; CDR3 DNA: TGTGCCAGCAGCGCCGGGACAGGGGGAAACACCATATATTTT
clone size: .; D gene: .; V gene: TRBV14; J gene: TRBJ2-7; CDR3 protein: CASSHQRDRGFGREQYF; CDR3 DNA: TGTGCCAGCAGCCACCAACGGGATCGGGGGTTTGGGAGGGAGCAGTACTTC
clone size: .; D gene: TRBD1; V gene: TRBV9; J gene: TRBJ2-7; CDR3 protein: CASSRGFPNEQYF; CDR3 DNA: TGTGCCAGTTCCAGGGGGTTCCCCAACGAGCAGTACTTC
clone size: few; D gene: .; V gene: TRBV19; J gene: TRBJ1-1; CDR3 protein: CASSLNSARAFF; CDR3 DNA: TGTGCCAGTAGTCTCAACAGCGCCCGAGCTTTCTTT
clone size: .; D gene: TRBD1; V gene: TRBV28; J gene: TRBJ1-5; CDR3 protein: CASSFTGARNQPQHF; CDR3 DNA: TGTGCCAGCAGTTTCACAGGGGCCCGGAATCAGCCCCAGCATTTT
clone size: .; D gene: .; V gene: TRBV5-1; J gene: TRBJ2-1; CDR3 protein: CASSRDWTSYNEQFF; CDR3 DNA: TGCGCCAGCAGCCGAGACTGGACCTCCTACAATGAGCAGTTCTTC
clone size: .; D gene: .; V gene: TRBV6-5; J gene: TRBJ1-1; CDR3 protein: CASSPGHDTEAFF; CDR3 DNA: TGTGCCAGCAGCCCTGGACACGACACTGAAGCTTTCTTT
clone size: .; D gene: TRBD1; V gene: TRBV19; J gene: TRBJ2-2; CDR3 protein: CASRTQRTGRTTGELFF; CDR3 DNA: TGTGCCAGTCGGACACAAAGGACAGGGAGGACCACCGGGGAGCTGTTTTTT
clone size: .; D gene: .; V gene: TRBV5-1; J gene: TRBJ2-5; CDR3 protein: CASSPEWPLETQYF; CDR3 DNA: TGCGCCAGCAGCCCGGAATGGCCCTTGGAGACCCAGTACTTC
clone size: .; D gene: .; V gene: TRBV7-9; J gene: TRBJ1-2; CDR3 protein: CASSPGGARGYTF; CDR3 DNA: TGTGCCAGCAGCCCGGGAGGGGCTAGGGGCTACACCTTC
clone size: .; D gene: .; V gene: TRBV5-6; J gene: TRBJ1-2; CDR3 protein: CASSLPGGGYGYTF; CDR3 DNA: TGTGCCAGCAGCTTGCCAGGTGGCGGGTATGGCTACACCTTC
clone size: .; D gene: .; V gene: TRBV5-5; J gene: TRBJ2-5; CDR3 protein: CASSLNHGAETQYF; CDR3 DNA: TGTGCCAGCAGCTTGAATCATGGAGCGGAGACCCAGTACTTC
clone size: .; D gene: TRBD2; V gene: TRBV7-8; J gene: TRBJ2-1; CDR3 protein: CASSHGTSVRNEQFF; CDR3 DNA: TGTGCCAGCAGCCACGGGACTAGCGTCCGCAATGAGCAGTTCTTC
clone size: .; D gene: .; V gene: TRBV5-6; J gene: TRBJ1-6; CDR3 protein: CASSLGVGNSPLHF; CDR3 DNA: TGTGCCAGCAGCTTGGGGGTTGGAAATTCACCCCTCCACTTT
clone size: once; D gene: .; V gene: TRBV9; J gene: TRBJ1-2; CDR3 protein: CASSEGTKNYGYTF; CDR3 DNA: TGTGCCAGCAGCGAGGGGACTAAGAACTATGGCTACACCTTC
clone size: medium-sized; D gene: .; V gene: TRBV4-2; J gene: TRBJ2-1; CDR3 protein: CASSQAVLHEQFF; CDR3 DNA: TGTGCCAGCAGCCAAGCCGTCCTCCATGAGCAGTTCTTC
clone size: once; D gene: .; V gene: TRBV2; J gene: TRBJ1-5; CDR3 protein: CASSPTTVSQPQHF; CDR3 DNA: TGTGCCAGCAGTCCGACGACAGTCAGTCAGCCCCAGCATTTT
clone size: .; D gene: .; V gene: TRBV6-5; J gene: TRBJ1-1; CDR3 protein: CASDREGKKVF; CDR3 DNA: TGTGCCAGCGATCGGGAGGGGAAGAAGGTCTTT
clone size: few; D gene: TRBD2; V gene: TRBV7-2; J gene: TRBJ2-7; CDR3 protein: CASSLVRAGGSTHEQYF; CDR3 DNA: TGTGCCAGCAGCTTAGTTAGGGCGGGCGGGAGTACCCACGAGCAGTACTTC
clone size: .; D gene: .; V gene: TRBV5-6; J gene: TRBJ2-3; CDR3 protein: CASSLAGAKQYF; CDR3 DNA: TGTGCCAGCAGCTTGGCGGGGGCGAAGCAGTATTTT
clone size: .; D gene: TRBD2; V gene: TRBV5-1; J gene: TRBJ2-1; CDR3 protein: CASSLAPSGAYNEQFF; CDR3 DNA: TGCGCCAGCAGCTTGGCCCCTAGCGGGGCATACAATGAGCAGTTCTTC
clone size: .; D gene: TRBD1; V gene: TRBV7-9; J gene: TRBJ1-4; CDR3 protein: CASSLQTGIGSEKLFF; CDR3 DNA: TGTGCCAGCAGCTTACAGACAGGGATAGGGAGCGAAAAACTGTTTTTT
clone size: .; D gene: .; V gene: TRBV2; J gene: TRBJ2-2; CDR3 protein: CASSDTLGRELFF; CDR3 DNA: TGTGCCAGCAGTGACACCTTGGGGCGGGAGCTGTTTTTT
clone size: .; D gene: TRBD2; V gene: TRBV5-4; J gene: TRBJ2-7; CDR3 protein: CASSLGREARTYEQYF; CDR3 DNA: TGTGCCAGCAGCTTGGGTCGGGAGGCGAGAACCTACGAGCAGTACTTC
clone size: .; D gene: TRBD1; V gene: TRBV7-7; J gene: TRBJ2-5; CDR3 protein: CASSSSGTGGETQYF; CDR3 DNA: TGTGCTAGCAGCTCCTCCGGGACAGGGGGCGAGACCCAGTACTTC
clone size: .; D gene: .; V gene: TRBV14; J gene: TRBJ1-3; CDR3 protein: CASSQDDRARTIYF; CDR3 DNA: TGTGCCAGCAGCCAAGATGATCGAGCCAGGACCATATATTTT
clone size: .; D gene: .; V gene: TRBV7-2; J gene: TRBJ2-5; CDR3 protein: CASSLVGARLLETQYF; CDR3 DNA: TGTGCCAGCAGCTTAGTAGGGGCGCGACTTCTGGAGACCCAGTACTTC
clone size: .; D gene: .; V gene: TRBV28; J gene: TRBJ2-2; CDR3 protein: CASSVGQWVTGELFF; CDR3 DNA: TGTGCCAGCAGTGTCGGACAGTGGGTGACCGGGGAGCTGTTTTTT
clone size: .; D gene: .; V gene: TRBV5-5; J gene: TRBJ1-5; CDR3 protein: CASSGDVSNQPQHF; CDR3 DNA: TGTGCCAGCAGTGGGGATGTTTCCAATCAGCCCCAGCATTTT
clone size: .; D gene: TRBD1; V gene: TRBV7-8; J gene: TRBJ2-7; CDR3 protein: CASSSRTGSYEQYF; CDR3 DNA: TGTGCCAGCAGCTCGAGGACAGGCTCCTACGAGCAGTACTTC